This T cell receptor (beta chain) was found in a study of metastatic and nonmetastatic thyroid tumors. The overall study: The comparison covered peripheral blood and tumor or nodule tissue in malignant and benign thyroid patients.

Ahead of thyroid surgery, no patient had received treatment of any kind. Original handling: Between-group CDR3 differences, defined by clinicopathological status, yielded a distant-metastasis classifier for papillary thyroid cancer. Using MiXCR, TCRdb re-called clones from the PCR reads. The V and J calls were determined by TCRdb, not by the authors. Among about 40,000 clones listed, 9.5% to 12% were seen once. Study-level findings and limits: Malignant tumors reportedly showed significantly higher TCR beta diversity than benign nodules in both blood and tumor.

The CDR3 consists of 15 residues. CDR1 LGHDT and CDR2 YNNKEL come from the germline V gene (reference sequence). This clone was recorded at least ten times. Its antigen is unknown. An end of the junction differs from the germline gene, which may be a read error. The chain couples TRBV3-1 to TRBJ2-1, with 11 bases lining up with TRBD2. Sequences were obtained from blood. The sequence was obtained from a female donor with papillary thyroid cancer or a benign thyroid nodule (not recorded which). Some clones in this sample may be carry-over from other donors' samples. The CDR3 spells CASSRLAGSFNEQFF. The DNA of the CDR3 is TGTGCCAGCAGCCGACTAGCGGGGTCCTTCAATGAGCAGTTCTTC.